The 4 T cell receptor beta chains presented below share a single source sample, sequenced in a study of PD-L1 blockade in urothelial cancer (dated by TCRdb to 2015 to 2018). Library preparation used the immunoSEQ multiplex PCR assay. The table was pulled from immuneACCESS by TCRdb, which kept in-frame rearrangements only. Such tables lose some clones; where checked, under half of the loss comes from unresolved V genes, and the rest has no known cause. This sample comprises approximately 80,000 clones, about 80% of them detected only once. The top ten clonotypes cover more than 8% of the sample. The sequenced sample was PBMCs, obtained around atezolizumab (anti-PD-L1) treatment. The receptors here all came from a man between 65 and 79 years old with urothelial cancer.

This chain links TRBV5-1 with TRBJ1-6; unclear D gene. CDR3 length: 12 amino acids. V lost 5 bases to trimming and J lost 6 bases, with 6 bases between them. Germline V lookup: CDR1 SGHRS, CDR2 YFSETQ. The CDR3 loop is CASRLANSPLHF. DNA for the CDR3: TGCGCCAGCAGACTAGCTAATTCACCCCTCCACTTT.

This clone has only one observation. The rearrangement joins TRBV4-1 to TRBJ2-2, with 13 nucleotides matching TRBD2. The germline V gene encodes CDR1 MGHRA and CDR2 YSYEKL. The CDR3 contains 17 residues. The V gene end was trimmed by 5 bases and the J gene end by 7 bases; junction bases not matched to a gene: 10. The CDR3 loop reads CASSTGLAGAGGGELFF. The CDR3 DNA follows: TGCGCCAGCAGCACCGGACTAGCGGGGGCCGGGGGCGGGGAGCTGTTTTTT.

This clone was picked up a small number of times. This chain uses TRBV25-1 with TRBJ2-6; maybe TRBD2 (5 bases). Germline V gives CDR1 MGHDK, CDR2 SYGVNS. V was trimmed by 3 bases and J by 4 bases, leaving 10 bases between them. The CDR3 is made up of 15 amino acids. For the CDR3, the DNA is TGTGCCAGCAGTGAGACGTCGGGAGGGGCCAACGTCCTGACTTTC. Protein: CASSETSGGANVLTF.

This clone was detected only a few times. This rearrangement joins TRBV11-2 to TRBJ1-4; tentatively, D is TRBD1 (5 bases). The CDR3 totals 13 residues. V gave up 5 bases and J gave up 11 bases, with 15 bases separating them. Germline CDR1 SGHAT, CDR2 FQNNGV. Written as DNA, the CDR3 is TGTGCCAGCAGCCCCGGGGGGGGACTGAAACTGTTTTTT. Translating gives CASSPGGGLKLFF.